This passage covers 5 T cell receptor beta chains from one sample sequenced in a study of cytomegalovirus exposure and HLA in healthy donors. Here immunoSEQ multiplex PCR was the method, and the copy in TCRdb shows in-frame clones only, minus some. The sample includes around 300,000 clones, roughly 87% of them seen just once. The sequencing input was PBMCs. The receptor set was obtained from a man aged 25 to 40 in good health and CMV-seronegative.

V usage is TRBV19 and J usage is TRBJ1-2; D is unclear. The CDR3 has 17 amino acids. V lost 7 bases and J 4 bases, leaving 25 bases between the germline ends. Germline V gene lookup returns CDR1 LNHDA and CDR2 SQIVND (reference sequence). Here the CDR3 DNA reads TGTGCCAGTAATTCCCCACGGACTGGGCGTCGGGGCTATGGCTACACCTTC. It yields the protein CASNSPRTGRRGYGYTF.

The chain carries TRBV6-6 and TRBJ2-7, with TRBD1 matching over 7 bases. Germline V CDR1 and CDR2: MNHNY, SVGAGI (reference sequence). The ends lost 5 bases at V and 0 bases at J; junction bases unmatched: 4. CDR3 length: 14 amino acids. CDR3 bases: TGTGCCAGCAGTCCTCGACAGGGCTCCTACGAGCAGTACTTC. Encoded protein: CASSPRQGSYEQYF.

This clone was found once. This chain joins TRBV18 and TRBJ1-1, with D unresolved. This CDR3 has 14 amino acids. The germline CDR1 and CDR2 sequences are KGHSH and LQKENI. V was clipped by 2 bases and J by 5 bases, with 12 bases between them. CDR3 loop: CASSPMASVTEAFF. For the CDR3, the DNA is TGTGCCAGCTCACCAATGGCGAGCGTGACTGAAGCTTTCTTT.

The chain employs TRBV12-5 and TRBJ1-1, with 8 bases lining up with TRBD1. This CDR3 spans 16 amino acids. J gave up 6 bases and V 2 bases, and 11 bases lay outside the gene matches. CDR1 and CDR2 from the germline V gene are LGHNT and FRNRAP. The CDR3 DNA reads TGTGCTAGTGGTTTGACCCGGACAGGGTCTTCAGCTGAAGCTTTCTTT. Translating it yields CASGLTRTGSSAEAFF.

J is TRBJ2-7 and V is TRBV6-4; 8 nucleotides agree with TRBD1. Germline V CDR1 and CDR2: MRHNA, SNTAGT. This CDR3 comprises 15 residues. V was pared by 4 bases and J by 2 bases, with 7 bases of the junction left unmatched. CDR3 sequence: CASSANPGQAYEQYF. The CDR3 bases are TGTGCCAGCAGTGCGAACCCGGGACAGGCCTACGAGCAGTACTTC.